Below, one TCR beta chain is given with its context. These data originate in a study of blood T cell repertoires in COVID-19. Study background: The cDNA or gDNA used as material had been derived from T cells, B-cell-depleted T cells, or PBMCs.

The CDR3 contains 17 residues. CDR1 and CDR2 (germline): KGHSH, LQKENI. Trimming at V came to 3 bases and at J to 3 bases, leaving 7 bases not matched to a gene. In the study's own analysis: Amplification of reference gene primers provided the estimated nucleated cell counts. Generated by immunoSEQ multiplex PCR, the TCRdb table keeps only in-frame clones and is missing some. Clonal size and the V and J genes are those of that table, whereas D and trimming came from the DNA. The sample has some 220,000 clones; roughly nine tenths are singletons. Those enrolled, adults aged roughly 18 to 89 years, came from some 25 US areas. Cohort 3 recovery required two negative PCRs, clearance, or symptom resolution.

Input material: PBMCs or T cells enriched from blood (not recorded which). The V and J genes are TRBV18 and TRBJ1-3, with 11 bases fitting TRBD1. The origin of this receptor is a woman aged 25 to 45 who had recovered from COVID-19. CDR3 DNA sequence: TGTGCCAGCTCACCTTTCGGACAGGGGGCTCGTGGAAACACCATATATTTT. This translates into CASSPFGQGARGNTIYF.